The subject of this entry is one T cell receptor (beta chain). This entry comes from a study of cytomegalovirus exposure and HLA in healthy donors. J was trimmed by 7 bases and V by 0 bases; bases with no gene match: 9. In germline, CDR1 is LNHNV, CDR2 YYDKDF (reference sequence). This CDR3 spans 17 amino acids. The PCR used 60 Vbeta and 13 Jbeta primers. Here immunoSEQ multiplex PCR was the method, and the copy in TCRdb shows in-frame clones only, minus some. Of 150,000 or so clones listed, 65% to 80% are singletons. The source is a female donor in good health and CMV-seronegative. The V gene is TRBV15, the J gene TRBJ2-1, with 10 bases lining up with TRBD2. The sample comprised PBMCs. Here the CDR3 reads CATSRDLVASGSNEQFF. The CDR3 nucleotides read TGTGCCACCAGCAGAGATCTCGTGGCTAGCGGGAGTAATGAGCAGTTCTTC. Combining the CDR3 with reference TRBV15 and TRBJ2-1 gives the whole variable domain DAMVIQNPRYQVTQFGKPVTLSCSQTLNHNVMYWYQQKSSQAPKLLFHYYDKDFNNEADTPDNFQSRRPNTSFCFLDIRSPGLGDTAMYLCATSRDLVASGSNEQFFGPGTRLTVL.